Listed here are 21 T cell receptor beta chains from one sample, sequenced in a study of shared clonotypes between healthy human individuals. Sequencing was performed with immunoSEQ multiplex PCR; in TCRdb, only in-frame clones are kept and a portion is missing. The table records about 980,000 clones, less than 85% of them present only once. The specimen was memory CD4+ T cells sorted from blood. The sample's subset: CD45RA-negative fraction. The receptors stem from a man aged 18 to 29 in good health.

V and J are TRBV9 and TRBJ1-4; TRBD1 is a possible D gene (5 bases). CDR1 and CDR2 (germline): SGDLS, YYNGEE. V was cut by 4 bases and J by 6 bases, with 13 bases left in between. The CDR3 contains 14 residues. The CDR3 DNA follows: TGTGCCAGCAGCTCCGGCGGGGGGGATGAAAAACTGTTTTTT. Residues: CASSSGGGDEKLFF.

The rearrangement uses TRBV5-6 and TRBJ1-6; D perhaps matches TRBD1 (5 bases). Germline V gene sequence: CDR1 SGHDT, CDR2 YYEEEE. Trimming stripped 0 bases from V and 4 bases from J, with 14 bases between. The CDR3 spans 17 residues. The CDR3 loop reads CASSLVGGTSYNSPLHF. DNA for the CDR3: TGTGCCAGCAGCTTGGTGGGGGGAACGTCGTATAATTCACCCCTCCACTTT.

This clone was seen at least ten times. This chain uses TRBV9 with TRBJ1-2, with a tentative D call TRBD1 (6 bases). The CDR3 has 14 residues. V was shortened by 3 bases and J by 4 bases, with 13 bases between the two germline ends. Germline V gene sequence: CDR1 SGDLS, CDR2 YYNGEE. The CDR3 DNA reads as TGTGCCAGCAGCGAAACGGACAGTGTCTATGGCTACACCTTC. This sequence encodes CASSETDSVYGYTF.

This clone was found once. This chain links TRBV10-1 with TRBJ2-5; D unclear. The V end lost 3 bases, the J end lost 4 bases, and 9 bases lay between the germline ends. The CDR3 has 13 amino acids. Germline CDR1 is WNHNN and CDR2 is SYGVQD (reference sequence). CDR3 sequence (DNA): TGCGCCAGCAGTGAAAATCTTGCAGAGACCCAGTACTTC. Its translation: CASSENLAETQYF.

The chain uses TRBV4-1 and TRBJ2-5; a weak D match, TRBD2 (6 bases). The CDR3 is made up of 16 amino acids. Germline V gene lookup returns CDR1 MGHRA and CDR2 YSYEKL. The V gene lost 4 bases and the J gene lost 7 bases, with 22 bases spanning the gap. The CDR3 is CASSREDGLGSGTQYF. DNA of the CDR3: TGCGCCAGCAGCCGGGAGGACGGTCTGGGCTCGGGGACCCAGTACTTC.

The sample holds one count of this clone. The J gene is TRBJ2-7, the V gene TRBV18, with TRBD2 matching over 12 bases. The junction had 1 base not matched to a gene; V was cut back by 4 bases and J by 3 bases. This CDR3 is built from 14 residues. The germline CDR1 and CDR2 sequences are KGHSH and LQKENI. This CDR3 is CASSRTSGIYEQYF. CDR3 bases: TGTGCCAGCTCACGGACTAGCGGGATCTACGAGCAGTACTTC.

This CDR3 reads CASSTSWGPNQPQHF. CDR3 sequence (DNA): TGTGCCAGTAGCACCTCCTGGGGTCCCAATCAGCCCCAGCATTTT. The chain employs TRBV19 and TRBJ1-5; D is ambiguous. CDR1 is LNHDA and CDR2 is SQIVND in the germline V gene (reference sequence). The CDR3 covers 15 residues. Between the trimmed V and J ends, which lost 6 bases and 3 bases, there was a span of 15 bases.

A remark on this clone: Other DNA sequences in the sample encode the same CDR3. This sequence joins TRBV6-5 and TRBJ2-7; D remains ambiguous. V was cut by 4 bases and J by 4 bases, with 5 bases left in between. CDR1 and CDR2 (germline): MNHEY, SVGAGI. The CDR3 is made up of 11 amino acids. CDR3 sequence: CASSSPYEQYF. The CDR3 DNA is TGTGCCAGCAGTTCTCCGTACGAGCAGTACTTC.

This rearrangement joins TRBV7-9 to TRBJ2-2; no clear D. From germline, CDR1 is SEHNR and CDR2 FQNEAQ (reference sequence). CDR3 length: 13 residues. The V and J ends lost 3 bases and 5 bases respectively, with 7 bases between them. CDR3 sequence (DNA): TGTGCCAGCAGCTTTCAGCGAACCGGGGAGCTGTTTTTT. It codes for CASSFQRTGELFF.

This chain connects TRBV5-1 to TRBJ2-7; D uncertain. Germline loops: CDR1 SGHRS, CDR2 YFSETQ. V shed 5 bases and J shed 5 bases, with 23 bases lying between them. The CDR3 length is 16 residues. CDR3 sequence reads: CASREPTRTARHEQYF. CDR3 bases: TGCGCCAGCAGAGAGCCGACCCGGACGGCCAGACACGAGCAGTACTTC.

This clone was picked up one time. This CDR3 is CASSFGTGGGEQYF. CDR3 nucleotide sequence: TGTGCCAGCAGCTTTGGGACAGGGGGCGGCGAGCAGTACTTC. The gene calls are TRBV7-2 and TRBJ2-7, with 12 bases matching TRBD1. J gave up 6 bases and V 3 bases, and 3 bases lay outside the gene matches. This CDR3 has 14 amino acids. CDR1 is SGHTA, CDR2 FQGNSA, per germline.

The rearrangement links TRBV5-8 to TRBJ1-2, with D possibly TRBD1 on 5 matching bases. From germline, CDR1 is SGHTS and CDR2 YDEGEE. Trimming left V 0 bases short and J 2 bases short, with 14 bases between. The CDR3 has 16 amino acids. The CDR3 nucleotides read TGTGCCAGCAGCTTGGACGGCAGGGTTGGGAACTATGGCTACACCTTC. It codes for CASSLDGRVGNYGYTF.

In DNA form, the CDR3 reads TGTGCCAGCAGCTTAGGCTTGACAGGGACATACAATGAGCAGTTCTTC. Residues: CASSLGLTGTYNEQFF. The V call is TRBV7-8, the J call TRBJ2-1; 7 bases are a match to TRBD1. With 1 base clipped from V and 4 bases from J, the junction kept 7 bases outside the gene matches. Germline loops: CDR1 SGHVS, CDR2 FQNEAQ. This CDR3 has 16 amino acids.

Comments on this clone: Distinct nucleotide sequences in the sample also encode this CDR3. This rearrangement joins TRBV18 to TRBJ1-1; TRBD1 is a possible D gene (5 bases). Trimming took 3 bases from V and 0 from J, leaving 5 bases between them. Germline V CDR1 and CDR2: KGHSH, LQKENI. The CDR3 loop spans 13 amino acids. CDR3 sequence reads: CASSPTVNTEAFF. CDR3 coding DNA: TGTGCCAGCTCACCGACAGTGAACACTGAAGCTTTCTTT.

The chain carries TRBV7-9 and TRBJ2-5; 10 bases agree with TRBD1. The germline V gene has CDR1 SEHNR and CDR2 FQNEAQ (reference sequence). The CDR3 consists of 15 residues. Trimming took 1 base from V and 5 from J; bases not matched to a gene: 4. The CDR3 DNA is TGTGCCAGCAGCTTAGAGACAGGGGGCAGCGAGACCCAGTACTTC. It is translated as CASSLETGGSETQYF.

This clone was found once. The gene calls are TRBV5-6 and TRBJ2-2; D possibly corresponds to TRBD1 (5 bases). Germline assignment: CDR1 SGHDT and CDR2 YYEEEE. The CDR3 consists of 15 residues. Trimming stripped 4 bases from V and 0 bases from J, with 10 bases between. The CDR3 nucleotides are TGTGCCAGCAGCCCAAGGACAACGAACACCGGGGAGCTGTTTTTT. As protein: CASSPRTTNTGELFF.

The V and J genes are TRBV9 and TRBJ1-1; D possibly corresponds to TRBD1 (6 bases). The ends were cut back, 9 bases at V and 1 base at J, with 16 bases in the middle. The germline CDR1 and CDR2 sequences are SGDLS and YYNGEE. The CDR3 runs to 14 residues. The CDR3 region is CATARGGTNTEAFF. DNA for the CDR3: TGTGCCACCGCGCGGGGGGGCACGAACACTGAAGCTTTCTTT.

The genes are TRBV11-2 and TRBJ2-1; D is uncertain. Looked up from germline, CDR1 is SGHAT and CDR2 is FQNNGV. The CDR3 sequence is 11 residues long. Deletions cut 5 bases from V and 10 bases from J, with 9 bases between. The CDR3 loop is CASSLRSEQFF. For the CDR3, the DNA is TGTGCCAGCAGCCTCCGGTCGGAGCAGTTCTTC.

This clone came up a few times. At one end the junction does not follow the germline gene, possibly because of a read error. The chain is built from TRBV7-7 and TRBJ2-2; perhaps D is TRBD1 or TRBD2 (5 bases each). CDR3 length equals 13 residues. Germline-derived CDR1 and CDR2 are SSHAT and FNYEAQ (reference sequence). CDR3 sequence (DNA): TGTGCTAGCAGCGTCGGGACCACCGGGGAGCTGTTTTTT. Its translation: CASSVGTTGELFF.

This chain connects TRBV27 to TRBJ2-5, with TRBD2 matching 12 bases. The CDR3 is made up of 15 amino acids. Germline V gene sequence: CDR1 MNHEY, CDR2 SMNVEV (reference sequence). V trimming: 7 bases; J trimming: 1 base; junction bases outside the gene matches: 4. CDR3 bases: TGTGCCAGCAAGCCACTAGCGGGGGGCCAAGAGACCCAGTACTTC. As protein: CASKPLAGGQETQYF.

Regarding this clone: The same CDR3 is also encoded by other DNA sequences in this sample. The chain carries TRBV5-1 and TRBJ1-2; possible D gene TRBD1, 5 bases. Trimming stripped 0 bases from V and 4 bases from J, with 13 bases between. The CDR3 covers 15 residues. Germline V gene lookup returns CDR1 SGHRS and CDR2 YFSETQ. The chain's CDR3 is CASSLVGVVSYGYTF. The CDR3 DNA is TGCGCCAGCAGCTTGGTGGGGGTGGTTAGCTATGGCTACACCTTC.